A single sample gave rise to the 5 T cell receptor beta chains below, sequenced in a study of T cells in women clearing cervical HPV infection. Produced via immunoSEQ multiplex PCR; TCRdb's table is partial and in-frame only. The table gives fewer than 35,000 clones; the top ten clones make up 2.5% to 3.5% of it. Source material: blood buffy coat. These receptors were obtained from a woman between 18 and 75 years old with a cervical HPV16 infection that either progressed to CIN3+ or cleared (not recorded which).

On this clone: The missing CDR3 end, 3 residues past where the read stops, is filled in from the germline J gene. J is TRBJ2-1 and V is TRBV5-1; 9 bases are a match to TRBD2. The CDR3 runs to 15 residues. V shed 4 bases and J 4 bases; nucleotides not matched to a gene: 6. The germline CDR1 and CDR2 sequences are SGHRS and YFSETQ. Partial CDR3 DNA: TGCGCCAGCAGCCCACTTAGCGGGGGTTACAATGAG. It codes for CASSPLSGGYNE. The complete CDR3 sequence is CASSPLSGGYNEQFF.

Comment on this clone: The read halts 3 residues ahead of the CDR3 end, with the missing end drawn from the germline J gene. This sequence joins TRBV9 and TRBJ1-6, with a tentative D call TRBD1 (5 bases). The length of the CDR3 is 14 residues. From germline, CDR1 is SGDLS and CDR2 YYNGEE. Trimming left V 0 bases short and J 6 bases short, with 7 bases between. CDR3 DNA (partial): TGTGCCAGCAGCGTAGCAGGGCGTAATTCACCC. Translated, it gives CASSVAGRNSP. The CDR3 in its entirety is CASSVAGRNSPLHF.

A word on this clone: Sequencing ends 3 residues short of the CDR3 end; the germline J gene provides the rest. The V gene is TRBV5-1, the J gene TRBJ1-5; a possible D gene is TRBD1 (5 bases). Germline assignment: CDR1 SGHRS and CDR2 YFSETQ. The V end was cut by 6 bases, the J end by 2 bases, with 21 bases between. The CDR3 covers 17 residues. The sequenced part of the CDR3 DNA is TGCGCCAGCAAATCGATTAGCGGGGCGGCCCGCAATCAGCCC. This encodes CASKSISGAARNQP. The whole CDR3 sequence reads CASKSISGAARNQPQHF.

About this clone: Sequencing ends 3 residues short of the CDR3 end; the germline J gene provides the rest. The chain links TRBV7-2 to TRBJ1-6, with D possibly TRBD1 on 6 matching bases. V was shortened by 10 bases and J by 6 bases, with 13 bases between the two germline ends. Per germline, CDR1 SGHTA and CDR2 FQGNSA. This CDR3 comprises 13 residues. The sequenced CDR3 bases are TGTGCCACCTCGCGGACAGTTAATTCACCC. This translates into CATSRTVNSP. The full CDR3 protein is CATSRTVNSPLHF.

The chain's CDR3 is CASSLYGQETQYF. The sequenced part of the CDR3 DNA is TGCGCCAGCAGCTTGTATGGACAAGAGACG. The rearrangement joins TRBV5-1 to TRBJ2-3, with a weak D call TRBD1 (5 bases). The read terminates 3 residues ahead of where the CDR3 ends, so the germline J gene completes it. The CDR3 covers 13 residues. Germline lookup yields CDR1 SGHRS and CDR2 YFSETQ.